A single sample is the source of the 24 T cell receptor beta chains below, sequenced in a study of blood T cell repertoires in COVID-19. Libraries were prepared by immunoSEQ multiplex PCR; TCRdb keeps only in-frame clonotypes and omits some of them. The sample includes about 95,000 clones, around 87% of them seen just once. Sample: peripheral blood. These receptor sequences come from a human donor in a cohort sampled during active COVID-19.

This clone was observed once. The chain has TRBV2 and TRBJ1-5; D not certain. V lost 6 bases and J lost 4, with 10 bases in between. This CDR3 contains 13 residues. Looked up from germline, CDR1 is SNHLY and CDR2 is FYNNEI. For the CDR3, the DNA is TGTGCCAGCAGGGAGGACTGGAATCAGCCCCAGCATTTT. Translating it yields CASREDWNQPQHF. Drawing the rest from reference TRBV2 and TRBJ1-5, the complete variable domain is EPEVTQTPSHQVTQMGQEVILRCVPISNHLYFYWYRQILGQKVEFLVSFYNNEISEKSEIFDDQFSVERPDGSNFTLKIRSTKLEDSAMYFCASREDWNQPQHFGDGTRLSIL.

The rearrangement links TRBV21-1 to TRBJ1-4. TRBV21-1 is shown as a pseudogene. The CDR3 contains 19 residues. CDR3 residues: CASSNLPGAKGLVGEKLFF. The CDR3 DNA reads TGTGCCAGCAGCAATCTCCCGGGAGCGAAAGGACTAGTTGGTGAAAAACTGTTTTTT.

The rearrangement joins TRBV7-9 to TRBJ1-4; TRBD1 aligns across 9 bases. The junction had 24 bases not matched to a gene; V was cut back by 1 base and J by 15 bases. This CDR3 contains 19 residues. Germline CDR1 reads SEHNR; CDR2 reads FQNEAQ (reference sequence). CDR3 sequence (DNA): TGTGCCAGCAGCTTAGGGGGGACAGGGCGTAATACCGGCGGTGAGAGGATGTTTTTT. Translation gives CASSLGGTGRNTGGERMFF.

The chain recombines TRBV7-6 with TRBJ2-7; 9 bases match TRBD2. Per germline, CDR1 SGHVS and CDR2 FNYEAQ. This CDR3 is 15 amino acids long. J was trimmed by 3 bases and V by 6 bases; bases with no gene match: 9. The CDR3 nucleotides read TGTGCCAGCAGTCCACTAGCGGGTTCTCGCTACGAGCAGTACTTC. Translation: CASSPLAGSRYEQYF.

The rearrangement joins TRBV11-1 to TRBJ2-1, with 10 bases that match TRBD2. The CDR3 runs 16 residues. Germline CDR1 is SGHAT and CDR2 is FQDESV (reference sequence). The junction had 4 bases not matched to a gene; V was cut back by 1 base and J by 4 bases. The CDR3 bases are TGTGCCAGCAGCTTAGTAGGACTAGCGGTTTACAATGAGCAGTTCTTC. It specifies CASSLVGLAVYNEQFF.

The CDR3 DNA is TGTGCCAGCAGCTCCCGGGAGTCCTATAATTCACCCCTCCACTTT. Translated, it gives CASSSRESYNSPLHF. The chain employs TRBV7-2 and TRBJ1-6, with D unresolved. The CDR3 runs 15 residues. Germline V gene lookup returns CDR1 SGHTA and CDR2 FQGNSA. Between the trimmed V and J ends, which lost 4 bases and 1 base, there was a span of 8 bases.

This chain links TRBV5-1 with TRBJ1-3; TRBD1 aligns across 10 bases. This CDR3 is built from 14 residues. Per the germline V gene, CDR1 is SGHRS and CDR2 is YFSETQ. The junction had 5 bases not matched to a gene; V was cut back by 7 bases and J by 4 bases. CDR3 sequence: CASSETGGGNTIYF. CDR3 in DNA: TGCGCCAGCTCCGAGACAGGGGGCGGAAACACCATATATTTT. The full variable domain, its missing parts supplied by reference TRBV5-1 and TRBJ1-3, is KAGVTQTPRYLIKTRGQQVTLSCSPISGHRSVSWYQQTPGQGLQFLFEYFSETQRNKGNFPGRFSGRQFSNSRSEMNVSTLELGDSALYLCASSETGGGNTIYFGEGSWLTVV.

The chain joins TRBV3-1 (or the pseudogene TRBV3-2) to TRBJ1-3; D uncertain. This CDR3 is 15 amino acids long. Germline CDR1 LGHDT, CDR2 YNNKEL (reference sequence). V lost 0 bases to trimming and J lost 0 bases, with 6 bases between them. The CDR3 region is CASSQDTSSGNTIYF. CDR3 DNA sequence: TGTGCCAGCAGCCAAGACACGAGCTCTGGAAACACCATATATTTT.

This clone has only one observation. The gene calls are TRBV5-6 and TRBJ2-7; D is possibly TRBD1 (6 bases). Trimming cost V 4 bases and J 2 bases, with 13 bases left between them. Germline V gene data show CDR1 as SGHDT and CDR2 as YYEEEE. The CDR3 is 14 amino acids. The CDR3: CASSESGQTYEQYF. DNA for the CDR3: TGTGCCAGCAGCGAGAGCGGACAGACCTACGAGCAGTACTTC.

This rearrangement joins TRBV5-1 to TRBJ2-3; D is undetermined. Germline V gene lookup returns CDR1 SGHRS and CDR2 YFSETQ. The CDR3 length is 14 residues. V lost 0 bases and J 6 bases, leaving 11 bases between the germline ends. Here the CDR3 DNA reads TGCGCCAGCAGCTTGGCTGCAAACCGGGATACGCAGTATTTT. Residues: CASSLAANRDTQYF.

The chain uses TRBV7-2 and TRBJ2-1; TRBD1 matches at 7 bases. Germline CDR1 is SGHTA and CDR2 is FQGNSA. V gave up 10 bases and J gave up 4 bases; unmatched junction bases: 4. The CDR3 extends over 12 amino acids. The CDR3 nucleotides are TGTGCCACGGGACAGAATTACAATGAGCAGTTCTTC. It specifies CATGQNYNEQFF. The variable domain in full, completed from reference TRBV7-2 and TRBJ2-1, reads GAGVSQSPSNKVTEKGKDVELRCDPISGHTALYWYRQSLGQGLEFLIYFQGNSAPDKSGLPSDRFSAERTGGSVSTLTIQRTQQEDSAVYLCATGQNYNEQFFGPGTRLTVL.

The chain has TRBV7-9 and TRBJ1-2; weak D call: TRBD1 (5 bases). Trimming shortened V by 4 bases and J by 2 bases, and 11 bases separated the two germline ends. Germline CDR1 and CDR2: SEHNR and FQNEAQ (reference sequence). There are 14 residues in the CDR3. The CDR3, as DNA: TGTGCCAGCAGCTCTAGACAGAACAACTATGGCTACACCTTC. This encodes CASSSRQNNYGYTF.

The CDR3 region is CAISEDRADGYTF. The CDR3, as DNA: TGTGCCATCAGTGAGGACAGGGCTGATGGCTACACCTTC. The chain recombines TRBV10-3 with TRBJ1-2; TRBD1 matches 7 bases. This CDR3 comprises 13 residues. Losses at the gene ends were 2 bases for V and 6 bases for J; bases not matched to a gene: 3. Germline loops: CDR1 ENHRY, CDR2 SYGVKD.

This sequence joins TRBV18 and TRBJ1-1; perhaps TRBD1 as D (6 bases). The CDR3 length is 14 residues. Germline V gene data show CDR1 as KGHSH and CDR2 as LQKENI. The V end lost 3 bases, the J end lost 1 base, and 9 bases lay between the germline ends. CDR3 DNA: TGTGCCAGCTCACCGGCGACAGGGAACACTGAAGCTTTCTTT. Protein: CASSPATGNTEAFF.

The J gene is TRBJ2-1, the V gene TRBV24-1; D unclear. Germline-derived CDR1 and CDR2 are KGHDR and SFDVKD. The V and J ends lost 4 bases and 12 bases respectively, with 21 bases between them. The CDR3 spans 15 residues. CDR3 bases: TGTGCCACCAGTGACCCAACGAGACCGACCTCAGGGCAGTTCTTC. Protein product: CATSDPTRPTSGQFF.

V usage is TRBV10-3 and J usage is TRBJ2-6; 9 nucleotides align to TRBD2. The CDR3 has 20 amino acids. CDR1 is ENHRY, CDR2 SYGVKD, per germline. V lost 0 bases, J lost 2 bases, and 11 bases stayed unmatched. The CDR3 DNA sequence: TGTGCCATCAGTGAGTCCCCTATGCGGGGGGGCGTTGCTGGGGCCAACGTCCTGACTTTC. Residues: CAISESPMRGGVAGANVLTF.

The V gene is TRBV28, the J gene TRBJ2-1, with 10 nucleotides matching TRBD2. CDR1 is MDHEN, CDR2 SYDVKM, per germline. J lost 10 bases, V lost 6 bases, and 9 bases had no gene match. The CDR3 has 14 amino acids. Here the CDR3 reads CASRGAGGLREQFF. CDR3 bases: TGTGCCAGCAGGGGAGCGGGGGGGCTACGGGAGCAGTTCTTC.

This sequence joins TRBV5-6 and TRBJ2-7; no reliable D call. The CDR3 has 14 residues. The V end lost 4 bases, the J end lost 5 bases, and 16 bases lay between the germline ends. From germline, CDR1 is SGHDT and CDR2 YYEEEE. The CDR3 DNA reads as TGTGCCAGCAGCCTCACAGACGTCCTCCACGAGCAGTACTTC. The encoded protein is CASSLTDVLHEQYF.

The V gene is TRBV19, the J gene TRBJ2-7; 8 positions agree with TRBD2. Germline trimming cut 4 bases from V and 2 bases from J; bases unmatched to any gene: 13. Germline V gene data show CDR1 as LNHDA and CDR2 as SQIVND (reference sequence). CDR3 length: 17 residues. The CDR3 nucleotides are TGTGCCAGTAGTAATCCCTCAGGAGCGGGGGTTACCTACGAGCAGTACTTC. Protein product: CASSNPSGAGVTYEQYF.

V gene TRBV4-3 combines with J gene TRBJ1-5; D perhaps matches TRBD1 (6 bases). Germline loops: CDR1 LGHNA, CDR2 YSLEER. This CDR3 comprises 15 residues. Between the trimmed V and J ends, which lost 2 bases and 1 base, there was a span of 9 bases. The CDR3 DNA reads as TGCGCCAGCAGCCAATGGGGGCAGAGCAATCAGCCCCAGCATTTT. The encoded protein is CASSQWGQSNQPQHF.

The chain is built from TRBV29-1 and TRBJ2-1, with unresolved D. V was clipped by 4 bases and J by 1 base, with 11 bases between them. Germline-derived CDR1 and CDR2 are SQVTM and ANQGSEA. CDR3 length equals 14 residues. Here the CDR3 reads CSVVGVSSYNEQFF. In nucleotides, the CDR3 is TGCAGCGTTGTAGGAGTTTCGTCCTACAATGAGCAGTTCTTC.

The chain combines TRBV16 with TRBJ1-6, with a tentative D call TRBD1 (6 bases). Trimming removed 1 base at V and 10 bases at J, with 11 bases between. CDR1 and CDR2 from the germline V gene are KGHSY and FQNENV. This CDR3 spans 14 amino acids. CDR3 nucleotides: TGTGCCAGCAGCCAATTAGGGGGGGGATCACCCCTCCACTTT. Translated, it gives CASSQLGGGSPLHF.

The chain has TRBV7-2 and TRBJ2-2; 7 bases fit TRBD2. The J segment lost 5 bases and the V segment lost 5 bases, leaving 11 bases of the junction unmatched. Germline V lookup: CDR1 SGHTA, CDR2 FQGNSA. CDR3 length equals 16 residues. The CDR3 DNA sequence: TGTGCCAGCAGCGATGGAGAACGGGGGGTGACCGGGGAGCTGTTTTTT. This encodes CASSDGERGVTGELFF.

The rearrangement uses TRBV6-5 and TRBJ2-2; 7 bases match TRBD1. Germline-derived CDR1 and CDR2 are MNHEY and SVGAGI. The V gene end was trimmed by 2 bases and the J gene end by 2 bases; junction bases not matched to a gene: 2. The CDR3 contains 15 residues. The CDR3 sequence: CASSYGQDNTGELFF. The CDR3 DNA reads TGTGCCAGCAGTTACGGACAGGATAACACCGGGGAGCTGTTTTTT.